The present entry profiles one TCR beta chain with its context. Its antigen is not known. This sample was included in a study of STAT5B mutations in CD4+ large granular lymphocyte leukemia. Study observations and caveats: Compared with healthy controls (2/35), patient top clones favored TRBV06 (8/27).

The CDR3 covers 15 residues. Unmatched junction bases numbered 11, after V lost 4 bases and J lost 5 bases. The V gene's germline CDR1 is SGDLS and CDR2 YYNGEE. TCRdb's copy holds only in-frame clones and misses some; the assay was immunoSEQ multiplex PCR. The data hold roughly 32,000 clones, with approximately 70% observed a single time. The sequencing input was CD4+ T cells from blood buffy coats. The TCR comes from a human donor in good health. V usage is TRBV9 and J usage is TRBJ2-7; 8 nucleotides line up with TRBD1. The CDR3 coding sequence is TGTGCCAGCAGCCCCAGTCGGACAGGGTTCGACGAGCAGTACTTC. Translated: CASSPSRTGFDEQYF.